Sequencing of this T cell receptor beta chain was carried out in a study of blood T cell repertoires in COVID-19. Study information: The analysed material was cDNA or gDNA that came from T cells, B-cell-depleted T cells, or PBMCs.

Source study methods: For nucleated cells, counts were estimated from reference gene primer amplification. Produced via immunoSEQ multiplex PCR; TCRdb's table is partial and in-frame only. Clonal size and the V and J genes are those of that table, whereas D and trimming came from the DNA. Seen here are some 110,000 clones, over 65% observed once, and the top ten hold roughly 6%. A Seattle source enrolled patients during active infection and followed them longitudinally. V was clipped by 1 base and J by 5 bases; unmatched bases: 1. The CDR3 runs 14 residues. Germline V gene lookup returns CDR1 KGHSH and CDR2 LQKENI.

The sequencing sample was made of peripheral blood. The rearrangement uses TRBV18 and TRBJ2-1; 8 bases map to TRBD1. This clonotype was obtained from a man older than 75 with COVID-19, enrolled during active disease. For the CDR3, the DNA is TGTGCCAGCTCACCACGGACAGGGAACAATGAGCAGTTCTTC. It yields the protein CASSPRTGNNEQFF.